Ten or more counts support the clone carrying this T cell receptor beta chain. Its target is unknown. TCRdb reprocessed the 5' RACE reads via MiXCR and lists one record per CDR3 protein. The sample consists of around 140,000 distinct CDR3 sequences, less than 8.5% of them appearing once. These data belong to a study of T cells after yellow fever vaccination. Study-wide points: Peaking on day 5 versus 15, the secondary response was faster but weaker. Abundant clonotypes (contaminants from the bulk population) could be present in FACS-sorted repertoires. Clones from primary vaccination mostly reappeared after the booster (about 97% CD4, about 85% CD8).

The receptor was derived from a man aged 30 to 45 who received the YFV17D yellow fever vaccine. This specimen consisted of CD4+ T cells sorted from PBMCs, obtained 10 days after the yellow fever booster vaccination.

CDR3 DNA sequence: TGTGCCAGCAGTTTGAGGGCCGGGAGGTCTGATACGCAGTATTTT. Protein: CASSLRAGRSDTQYF. This sequence joins TRBV12-3 or TRBV12-4 and TRBJ2-3; the match to TRBD2 covers 7 bases. The CDR3 consists of 15 residues. The V gene end was trimmed by 3 bases and the J gene end by 6 bases; junction bases not matched to a gene: 9.